This T cell receptor (beta chain) was documented in a study of blood T cells in healthy people across ages. Study conclusions and caveats: More naive CD4+ cells and higher diversity marked long-lived donors relative to aged donors.

This CDR3 is built from 15 residues. V lost 2 bases, J lost 3 bases, and 14 bases lay in between. From germline, CDR1 is SGHRS and CDR2 YFSETQ. Sample-barcoded 5' priming and a J-beta primer mix drove a second PCR of about 7 to 12 cycles. TCRdb re-called the 5' RACE reads with MiXCR, one entry per CDR3 protein. The table lists around 800,000 distinct CDR3 sequences, approximately 44% of them singletons. For every donor, a draw yielded about 10 milliliters of peripheral blood. This clonotype has more than one count but fewer than ten. The antigen is unknown. Source material: blood. This TCR was sampled from a man between 60 and 75 years old in good health. V gene TRBV5-1 combines with J gene TRBJ1-2, with D hard to call. This CDR3 is CASSLSVGGDYGYTF. CDR3 sequence (DNA): TGCGCCAGCAGCTTATCAGTCGGTGGGGACTATGGCTACACCTTC.